The 9 T cell receptor beta chains given below trace back to one sample, sequenced in a study of cytomegalovirus exposure and HLA in healthy donors. PCR employed 60 Vbeta and 13 Jbeta primers. The protocol was immunoSEQ multiplex PCR, while the TCRdb copy is restricted to in-frame clones and leaves out a portion. The sample has over 120,000 clones; 78% are singletons. The sample consisted of PBMCs. The receptors were sampled from a female donor in good health and CMV-seronegative.

The V call is TRBV19, the J call TRBJ1-1; no clear D. Trimming cost V 6 bases and J 5 bases, with 16 bases left between them. This CDR3 contains 14 residues. Germline values: CDR1 LNHDA, CDR2 SQIVND (reference sequence). CDR3 residues: CASSTRSGFTEAFF. For the CDR3, the DNA is TGTGCCAGTAGCACAAGGTCGGGTTTTACTGAAGCTTTCTTT.

This CDR3 is CASSTGTSFSGQYF. The CDR3 DNA reads as TGCGCCAGCAGTACCGGGACTAGCTTTTCAGGGCAGTACTTC. V is TRBV5-1 and J is TRBJ2-7; 9 bases match TRBD2. The CDR3 is 14 residues long. Germline assignment: CDR1 SGHRS and CDR2 YFSETQ. After removal of 5 bases from V and 9 bases from J, the junction contained 12 bases not matched to a gene.

V and J are TRBV9 and TRBJ1-2, with D hard to call. Trimming cost V 4 bases and J 4 bases, with 17 bases left between them. In germline, CDR1 is SGDLS, CDR2 YYNGEE. The CDR3 runs to 15 residues. The CDR3 DNA reads as TGTGCCAGCAGCCCCGGAGGTGCGGGGTTCTATGGCTACACCTTC. Its translation is CASSPGGAGFYGYTF.

The chain links TRBV11-2 to TRBJ1-4; no clear D. Germline CDR1 and CDR2: SGHAT and FQNNGV. The CDR3 length is 14 residues. V lost 5 bases and J lost 8, with 15 bases in between. The DNA of the CDR3 is TGTGCCAGCAGCCCGGGGTGGGTTGTGGAAAAACTGTTTTTT. Translation gives CASSPGWVVEKLFF.

This clone has a single count. The chain has TRBV5-1 and TRBJ1-5, with 8 bases fitting TRBD1. V was clipped by 4 bases and J by 0 bases; unmatched bases: 9. CDR1 SGHRS and CDR2 YFSETQ come from the germline V gene. CDR3 size: 17 residues. The CDR3 DNA is TGCGCCAGCAGCCCAGGGACAGGTCGCAATAGCAATCAGCCCCAGCATTTT. It encodes CASSPGTGRNSNQPQHF.

This clone has just a few counts. The chain uses TRBV6-1 and TRBJ2-7; a possible D gene is TRBD1 (6 bases). From germline, CDR1 is MNHNS and CDR2 SASEGT. Trimming shortened V by 4 bases and J by 6 bases, and 13 bases separated the two germline ends. This CDR3 contains 13 residues. The CDR3 loop reads CASSVTRQAEQYF. The CDR3 nucleotides read TGTGCCAGCAGTGTTACCCGACAGGCCGAGCAGTACTTC.

The chain joins TRBV6-5 to TRBJ2-5; 9 nucleotides match TRBD1. This CDR3 has 15 residues. Germline V gene sequence: CDR1 MNHEY, CDR2 SVGAGI. J gave up 5 bases and V 4 bases, and 8 bases lay outside the gene matches. CDR3 nucleotides: TGTGCCAGCAGTTTGGGACAGGGTTTTGTGGAGACCCAGTACTTC. Translating gives CASSLGQGFVETQYF.

The V call is TRBV15, the J call TRBJ1-1; 12 nucleotides line up with TRBD1. Germline CDR1 LNHNV, CDR2 YYDKDF (reference sequence). The CDR3 has 12 residues. Germline trimming cut 8 bases from V and 9 bases from J; bases unmatched to any gene: 4. As DNA, the CDR3 is TGTGCCACCGGGGACAGGGGGCCCCAAGCTTTCTTT. Residues: CATGDRGPQAFF.

The CDR3 nucleotides are TGCGCCAGCAGCTCAGGGGGTTTTGAAGCTTTCTTT. It specifies CASSSGGFEAFF. The chain employs TRBV5-1 and TRBJ1-1; TRBD1 aligns across 7 bases. Germline V gives CDR1 SGHRS, CDR2 YFSETQ. The CDR3 extends over 12 amino acids. V shed 3 bases, J shed 7 bases, and the junction held 3 bases outside the gene matches.